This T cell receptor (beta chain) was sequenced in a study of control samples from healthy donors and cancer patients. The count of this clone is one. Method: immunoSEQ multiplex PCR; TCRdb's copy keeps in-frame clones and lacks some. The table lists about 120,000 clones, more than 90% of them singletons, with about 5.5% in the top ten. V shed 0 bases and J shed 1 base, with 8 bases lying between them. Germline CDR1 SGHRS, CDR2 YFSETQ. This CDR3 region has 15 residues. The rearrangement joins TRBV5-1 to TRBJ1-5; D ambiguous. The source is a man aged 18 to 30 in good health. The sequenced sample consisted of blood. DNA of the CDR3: TGCGCCAGCAGCTTGGGTGGAGGGAGCAATCAGCCCCAGCATTTT. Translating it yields CASSLGGGSNQPQHF.